This T cell receptor (beta chain) was identified during a study of T cell repertoires in cytomegalovirus infection. The CDR3 totals 12 residues. Trimming pared 9 bases from V and 10 bases from J, leaving 18 bases between. Germline loops: CDR1 MGHDK, CDR2 SYGVNS. Notes on this clonotype: Antigen specificity is unknown.

TCRdb fed the reads into MiXCR, producing one record per CDR3 protein. Here the sample spans tens of thousands of distinct CDR3 sequences, 25% to 40% being singletons. The TCR was taken from a human donor in good health (CMV status not recorded). Some clones in this sample may be carry-over from other donors' samples. The sample taken for sequencing was PBMCs, sequenced either directly or after in vitro stimulation (not recorded which). The chain couples TRBV25-1 to TRBJ1-1, with D possibly TRBD1 on 5 matching bases. The chain's CDR3 is CASRTEPGGAFF. The CDR3 region has the DNA TGTGCCAGTAGGACCGAACCGGGGGGAGCTTTCTTT. The entire variable domain, with the rest obtained from reference TRBV25-1 and TRBJ1-1, is as follows: EADIYQTPRYLVIGTGKKITLECSQTMGHDKMYWYQQDPGMELHLIHYSYGVNSTEKGDLSSESTVSRIRTEHFPLTLESARPSHTSQYLCASRTEPGGAFFGQGTRLTVV.